This entry is about one T cell receptor beta chain. What it binds is not known. PCR involved 60 Vbeta and 13 Jbeta primers. The repertoire was sequenced with immunoSEQ multiplex PCR; TCRdb's copy has only in-frame clones and lacks some. The sample carries some 150,000 clones, approximately 88% recorded once. Germline CDR1 MNHEY, CDR2 SMNVEV (reference sequence). J gave up 7 bases and V 2 bases, and 3 bases lay outside the gene matches. This CDR3 has 13 residues. This sample is part of a study of cytomegalovirus exposure and HLA in healthy donors. Study-wide findings and caveats: Indistinguishability led to the exclusion of some V segments, TRBV6-2 and TRBV6-3 included. A previous analysis found most TCR beta V segments productive roughly 90% or roughly 30% of the time.

The origin of this receptor is a woman aged 30 to 39 in good health and CMV-seronegative. The rearrangement joins TRBV27 to TRBJ1-2; the match to TRBD1 covers 8 bases. Sequenced input: PBMCs. The CDR3 loop is CASSLQGAGGYTF. The CDR3 bases are TGTGCCAGCAGTTTACAGGGGGCGGGTGGCTACACCTTC.